These 11 T cell receptor beta chains came from one sample sequenced in a study of cytomegalovirus exposure and HLA in healthy donors. Researchers ran the PCR with 60 Vbeta and 13 Jbeta primers. Sequencing was performed with immunoSEQ multiplex PCR; in TCRdb, only in-frame clones are kept and a portion is missing. The table lists under 200,000 clones, about 85% of them singletons, with under 5% in the top ten. The sample comprised PBMCs. Receptor source: a woman aged 45 to 65 in good health and CMV-seropositive.

The chain links TRBV19 to TRBJ1-5, with D perhaps TRBD1 (5 bases). Trimming left V 2 bases short and J 2 bases short, with 10 bases between. The CDR3 has 15 amino acids. CDR1 and CDR2 (germline): LNHDA, SQIVND (reference sequence). The CDR3 sequence: CASSISGNGNQPQHF. The CDR3 coding sequence is TGTGCCAGTAGTATATCAGGGAATGGCAATCAGCCCCAGCATTTT. The full variable domain, rest sourced from reference TRBV19 and TRBJ1-5, is DGGITQSPKYLFRKEGQNVTLSCEQNLNHDAMYWYRQDPGQGLRLIYYSQIVNDFQKGDIAEGYSVSREKKESFPLTVTSAQKNPTAFYLCASSISGNGNQPQHFGDGTRLSIL.

CDR3 in amino acids: CASSDQGYGYTF. The CDR3 bases are TGTGCCAGCAGTGATCAGGGTTATGGCTACACCTTC. The gene calls are TRBV27 and TRBJ1-2; TRBD1 might be the D (5 bases). Deletions cut 5 bases from V and 5 bases from J, with 9 bases between. Germline V gives CDR1 MNHEY, CDR2 SMNVEV (reference sequence). There are 12 residues in the CDR3.

The chain carries TRBV27 and TRBJ2-7; 10 bases match TRBD1. J lost 2 bases, V lost 7 bases, and 5 bases had no gene match. This CDR3 comprises 14 residues. Germline V gene data show CDR1 as MNHEY and CDR2 as SMNVEV (reference sequence). CDR3 coding DNA: TGTGCCAGCAAGCTCGGACAGGGGGCCTACGAGCAGTACTTC. Residues: CASKLGQGAYEQYF.

The rearrangement links TRBV11-2 to TRBJ2-1; tentative D call: TRBD2 (6 bases). Germline lookup yields CDR1 SGHAT and CDR2 FQNNGV. V dropped 1 base and J dropped 0 bases, with 16 bases sitting between them. This CDR3 region has 18 residues. CDR3 DNA sequence: TGTGCCAGCAGCTTAGCTTTTGGGGCGGGGAGCTCCTACAATGAGCAGTTCTTC. It encodes CASSLAFGAGSSYNEQFF. Looking up the rest from reference TRBV11-2 and TRBJ2-1 gives the full variable domain: EAGVAQSPRYKIIEKRQSVAFWCNPISGHATLYWYQQILGQGPKLLIQFQNNGVVDDSQLPKDRFSAERLKGVDSTLKIQPAKLEDSAVYLCASSLAFGAGSSYNEQFFGPGTRLTVL.

J is TRBJ2-1 and V is TRBV30, with 7 bases identical to TRBD1. Germline V lookup: CDR1 GTSNPN, CDR2 SVGIG (reference sequence). The CDR3 loop spans 13 amino acids. With V trimmed by 3 bases and J by 6 bases, 5 bases remained unmatched. The CDR3 nucleotides read TGTGCCTGGAGGATTAGGGGGCGCAATGAGCAGTTCTTC. Its protein product is CAWRIRGRNEQFF.

The chain couples TRBV30 to TRBJ1-1; 7 bases align to TRBD1. This CDR3 has 13 residues. V shed 8 bases, J shed 4 bases, and the junction held 10 bases outside the gene matches. Per the germline V gene, CDR1 is GTSNPN and CDR2 is SVGIG (reference sequence). The CDR3 DNA is TGTGCCGGAGACAGGGCCACAGGCACTGAAGCTTTCTTT. It specifies CAGDRATGTEAFF. Full variable domain (outside the CDR3, taken from reference TRBV30 and TRBJ1-1): SQTIHQWPATLVQPVGSPLSLECTVEGTSNPNLYWYRQAAGRGLQLLFYSVGIGQISSEVPQNLSASRPQDRQFILSSKKLLLSDSGFYLCAGDRATGTEAFFGQGTRLTVV.

The chain combines TRBV7-2 with TRBJ1-2, with 8 bases aligning to TRBD1. The germline V gene encodes CDR1 SGHTA and CDR2 FQGNSA. V was clipped by 1 base and J by 4 bases; unmatched bases: 8. This CDR3 spans 16 amino acids. CDR3 in DNA: TGTGCCAGCAGCTTAGACAGGGGGTTTAGGAGCTATGGCTACACCTTC. Residues: CASSLDRGFRSYGYTF. Full variable domain (missing parts from reference TRBV7-2 and TRBJ1-2): GAGVSQSPSNKVTEKGKDVELRCDPISGHTALYWYRQSLGQGLEFLIYFQGNSAPDKSGLPSDRFSAERTGGSVSTLTIQRTQQEDSAVYLCASSLDRGFRSYGYTFGSGTRLTVV.

The gene calls are TRBV10-3 and TRBJ1-2; 7 positions agree with TRBD1. This CDR3 comprises 13 residues. Germline CDR1 reads ENHRY; CDR2 reads SYGVKD. After removal of 6 bases from V and 8 bases from J, the junction contained 9 bases not matched to a gene. This CDR3 reads CAISANQGEGYTF. CDR3 coding DNA: TGTGCCATCAGCGCGAACCAGGGGGAAGGCTACACCTTC.

The J gene is TRBJ2-2, the V gene TRBV4-3, with D perhaps TRBD2 (6 bases). Germline V gene data show CDR1 as LGHNA and CDR2 as YSLEER. This CDR3 contains 16 residues. Trimming removed 0 bases at V and 8 bases at J, with 16 bases between. The CDR3: CASSQDGPRGSGELFF. The CDR3 DNA is TGCGCCAGCAGCCAAGATGGGCCCCGGGGGTCAGGGGAGCTGTTTTTT.

The chain joins TRBV5-1 to TRBJ2-3, with 16 positions matching TRBD2. The germline gives CDR1 SGHRS, CDR2 YFSETQ. After removal of 4 bases from V and 6 bases from J, the junction contained 11 bases not matched to a gene. The CDR3 totals 18 residues. The CDR3 DNA reads as TGCGCCAGCAGCACGGGGACTAGCGGGGGGGCGTTTTCCGATACGCAGTATTTT. Its protein product is CASSTGTSGGAFSDTQYF.

The rearrangement joins TRBV7-2 to TRBJ2-7; TRBD2 aligns across 12 bases. V lost 2 bases, J lost 12 bases, and 8 bases stayed unmatched. Germline lookup yields CDR1 SGHTA and CDR2 FQGNSA. The CDR3 loop spans 14 amino acids. The CDR3 region has the DNA TGTGCCAGCAGCTTACTGCTAGCGGGAGGGTCCCTGTACTTC. Amino acid sequence: CASSLLLAGGSLYF. The full variable domain, rest sourced from reference TRBV7-2 and TRBJ2-7, is GAGVSQSPSNKVTEKGKDVELRCDPISGHTALYWYRQSLGQGLEFLIYFQGNSAPDKSGLPSDRFSAERTGGSVSTLTIQRTQQEDSAVYLCASSLLLAGGSLYFGPGTRLTVT.